This T cell receptor (beta chain) was identified during a study of long-term antiretroviral therapy in people with HIV. Every HIV-positive participant received treatment in the United States. DNA was extracted from around 1-10 million thawed cryopreserved PBMC. Germline assignment: CDR1 MNHEY and CDR2 SVGAGI. This CDR3 is built from 11 residues. Trimming took 10 bases from V and 1 from J, leaving 8 bases between them. Survey-level immunoSEQ v3.0 assays were run. Method: immunoSEQ multiplex PCR; TCRdb's copy keeps in-frame clones and lacks some. Of 25,000 to 35,000 clones detected, roughly 90% appear once; the ten largest clones hold roughly 3.9%.

The sample in question was unsorted PBMCs, obtained 1.8 years after starting antiretroviral therapy. This receptor was identified in a woman aged 18-30 years with HIV. The V and J genes are TRBV6-5 and TRBJ2-7; D is undetermined. The CDR3 sequence is CATVGSYEQYF. The CDR3 DNA is TGTGCCACCGTGGGGTCCTACGAGCAGTACTTC.